The 16 T cell receptor beta chains below come from one sample, sequenced in a study of T-cell memory formation after mild COVID-19. One entry per CDR3 protein, called by TCRdb with MiXCR from the 5' RACE reads. The sample shows approximately 210,000 distinct CDR3 sequences, approximately 20% of them seen only once. Material: PBMCs or a T cell subset sorted from them (not recorded which). Source of these receptors: an adult woman who had mild COVID-19 (a few samples of this study predate the infection). Cell type and time point are not known.

This clonotype has only a few counts. The chain is built from TRBV7-9 and TRBJ1-1; TRBD1 aligns across 7 bases. The CDR3 spans 13 residues. V trimming: 4 bases; J trimming: 7 bases; junction bases outside the gene matches: 6. Germline-derived CDR1 and CDR2 are SEHNR and FQNEAQ (reference sequence). The CDR3 bases are TGTGCCAGCAGCTCCTACACAGGGGTTGAAGCTTTCTTT. Residues: CASSSYTGVEAFF.

This clonotype was seen more than once but under ten times. The V gene is TRBV12-3 or TRBV12-4, the J gene TRBJ2-7; TRBD1 matches 7 bases. With 3 bases clipped from V and 3 bases from J, the junction kept 2 bases outside the gene matches. The CDR3 runs to 13 residues. DNA of the CDR3: TGTGCCAGCAGTTTGGGACAGTTCTACGAGCAGTACTTC. It yields the protein CASSLGQFYEQYF.

The J gene is TRBJ2-6, the V gene TRBV5-1, with a tentative D call TRBD1 (5 bases). The CDR3 runs 16 residues. Germline lookup yields CDR1 SGHRS and CDR2 YFSETQ. With 4 bases removed from V and 0 bases from J, the gap between germline ends came to 11 bases. For the CDR3, the DNA is TGCGCCAGCAGCCCCGGACATAGCTCTGGGGCCAACGTCCTGACTTTC. It is translated as CASSPGHSSGANVLTF.

This clonotype occurred a few times. At one of its ends the junction is not consistent with the germline gene, which may arise from a read error. The chain combines TRBV7-7 with TRBJ2-5; no clear D. Germline CDR1 is SSHAT and CDR2 is FNYEAQ (reference sequence). This CDR3 has 14 amino acids. In DNA, the CDR3 is TGTGCTAGCAGCTTAGGAAGAGCAGATACGACCCAGTACTTC. Encoded protein: CASSLGRADTTQYF.

V usage is TRBV7-9 and J usage is TRBJ1-5; 7 bases match TRBD1. Trimming removed 5 bases from V and 4 bases from J; junction bases left unmatched: 5. The germline V gene encodes CDR1 SEHNR and CDR2 FQNEAQ (reference sequence). The CDR3 totals 14 residues. For the CDR3, the DNA is TGTGCCAGCAGCAAGGGACAGAAAAATCAGCCCCAGCATTTT. Translating gives CASSKGQKNQPQHF.

The chain is built from TRBV6-6 and TRBJ2-1, with no clear D. The CDR3 spans 15 residues. V shed 5 bases and J shed 7 bases, with 18 bases lying between them. The germline gives CDR1 MNHNY, CDR2 SVGAGI (reference sequence). Here the CDR3 reads CASSRDLTGGNEQFF. The CDR3 bases are TGTGCCAGCAGTCGCGACCTCACCGGCGGAAATGAGCAGTTCTTC.

V usage is TRBV24-1 and J usage is TRBJ2-7; 9 bases align to TRBD1. This CDR3 region has 14 residues. Germline V gene lookup returns CDR1 KGHDR and CDR2 SFDVKD. V lost 7 bases to trimming and J lost 7 bases; unmatched junction nucleotides: 10. DNA of the CDR3: TGTGCCACCAGGGGACCGGGACAGGGCGGAGAGCAGTACTTC. Translation gives CATRGPGQGGEQYF.

This clonotype showed up many times. The V gene is TRBV5-5, the J gene TRBJ2-2, with D perhaps matching TRBD1 (5 bases). V gave up 5 bases and J gave up 3 bases, with 11 bases separating them. CDR3 size: 14 residues. The V gene's germline CDR1 is SGHKS and CDR2 YYEKEE (reference sequence). The CDR3 spells CASSRGADTGELFF. CDR3 DNA: TGTGCCAGCAGTCGTGGGGCTGACACCGGGGAGCTGTTTTTT.

The genes are TRBV19 and TRBJ2-3; D uncertain. The CDR3 sequence is 13 residues long. Germline V gene data show CDR1 as LNHDA and CDR2 as SQIVND (reference sequence). Between the trimmed V and J ends, which lost 4 bases and 0 bases, there was a span of 5 bases. CDR3 DNA sequence: TGTGCCAGTAGTACGACTAGCACAGATACGCAGTATTTT. Translated: CASSTTSTDTQYF.

The rearrangement joins TRBV2 to TRBJ2-7, with 7 bases aligning to TRBD2. This CDR3 comprises 19 residues. Trimming took 1 base from V and 0 from J; bases not matched to a gene: 15. The germline V gene has CDR1 SNHLY and CDR2 FYNNEI. For the CDR3, the DNA is TGTGCCAGCAGTGAAGATCCTAGCGGACTCACCCGATTCTCCTACGAGCAGTACTTC. This gives the protein CASSEDPSGLTRFSYEQYF. The complete variable domain, with remaining parts taken from reference TRBV2 and TRBJ2-7, reads EPEVTQTPSHQVTQMGQEVILRCVPISNHLYFYWYRQILGQKVEFLVSFYNNEISEKSEIFDDQFSVERPDGSNFTLKIRSTKLEDSAMYFCASSEDPSGLTRFSYEQYFGPGTRLTVT.

This clonotype came up once. The chain employs TRBV6-5 and TRBJ1-6, with 8 bases that match TRBD1. Germline values: CDR1 MNHEY, CDR2 SVGAGI. Germline trimming cut 4 bases from V and 8 bases from J; bases unmatched to any gene: 7. The CDR3 runs 15 residues. CDR3 DNA: TGTGCCAGCAGTTCAGACAGGGGAGATCATTCACCCCTCCACTTT. As protein: CASSSDRGDHSPLHF.

This clonotype was observed a handful of times. One junction end does not reproduce the germline sequence, and a read error may be involved. The chain has TRBV3-1 and TRBJ2-3, with TRBD1 identical over 8 bases. CDR3 length: 12 amino acids. Germline lookup yields CDR1 LGHDT and CDR2 YNNKEL (reference sequence). DNA for the CDR3: TGTGCCAGCAGCCAAGGGGACAGGTCGCAATATTTT. Protein product: CASSQGDRSQYF.

The chain carries TRBV12-3 or TRBV12-4 and TRBJ2-1, with D unresolved. This CDR3 spans 11 amino acids. Trimming left V 10 bases short and J 4 bases short, with 8 bases between. CDR3: CATRTYNEQFF. The CDR3 bases are TGTGCCACCAGAACTTACAATGAGCAGTTCTTC.

The CDR3: CASSRTGTEGNTIYF. DNA for the CDR3: TGCGCCAGCAGCCGCACCGGGACGGAGGGAAACACCATATATTTT. The V and J genes are TRBV5-1 and TRBJ1-3, with D maybe TRBD1 (5 bases). Germline CDR1 is SGHRS and CDR2 is YFSETQ. The CDR3 is 15 residues long. V lost 4 bases and J 4 bases, leaving 15 bases between the germline ends.

J is TRBJ1-5 and V is TRBV6-6, with D perhaps TRBD1 (6 bases). Germline CDR1 and CDR2: MNHNY and SVGAGI (reference sequence). V was clipped by 6 bases and J by 3 bases, with 12 bases between them. This CDR3 is 14 amino acids long. The CDR3 nucleotides read TGTGCCAGCAGACCCACAGGGTTCAATCAGCCCCAGCATTTT. Amino acids: CASRPTGFNQPQHF.

This sequence joins TRBV20-1 and TRBJ2-5; the D is unclear. The V end lost 0 bases, the J end lost 6 bases, and 14 bases lay between the germline ends. The CDR3 has 14 amino acids. Germline-derived CDR1 and CDR2 are DFQATT and SNEGSKA (reference sequence). The CDR3 region is CSARDEDRFKTQYF. The CDR3 nucleotides are TGCAGTGCTAGAGATGAGGACCGCTTCAAGACCCAGTACTTC.